The 4 T cell receptor beta chains listed next were all sequenced from one sample in a study of T-cell memory formation after mild COVID-19 (dated by TCRdb to the early 2020s). Receptor libraries were prepared by 5' RACE. TCRdb names Illumina NovaSeq 6000 as the instrument used. TCRdb reprocessing: public reads trimmed at Q25 with fastp, clones called with MiXCR, in-frame beta chains kept. Each CDR3 protein appears once, grouped with its most common genes and DNA. This sample comprises about 350,000 distinct CDR3 sequences, roughly an eighth of them detected only once. Of the sample, 22% is held by the ten largest clones. The sample was PBMCs or a T cell subset sorted from them (not recorded which). The receptor source for this set is a man between 18 and 35 years old who had mild COVID-19 (a few samples of this study predate the infection). The sample titles of this study are shuffled in the database, so cell type and time point are left out; the donor was told from shared clones.

The chain is built from TRBV15 and TRBJ2-3; D not certain. The ends were cut back, 4 bases at V and 3 bases at J, with 8 bases in the middle. Germline V gene data show CDR1 as LNHNV and CDR2 as YYDKDF (reference sequence). This CDR3 has 13 amino acids. This chain's CDR3 is CATSTQQTDTQYF. The CDR3 nucleotides read TGTGCCACCAGCACGCAACAGACAGATACGCAGTATTTT.

The chain employs TRBV7-3 and TRBJ2-1, with D maybe TRBD1 (6 bases). Germline CDR1 and CDR2: SGHTA and FQGTGA. V gave up 5 bases and J gave up 0 bases, with 11 bases separating them. This CDR3 spans 15 amino acids. The CDR3 is CASSRDRSSYNEQFF. As DNA, the CDR3 is TGTGCCAGCAGCCGAGACAGGAGCTCCTACAATGAGCAGTTCTTC.

The chain carries TRBV12-3 or TRBV12-4 and TRBJ2-1; TRBD2 aligns across 10 bases. V lost 6 bases and J lost 4; bases outside the gene matches: 6. CDR3 length: 15 amino acids. CDR3 loop: CASSPGLAPYNEQFF. The CDR3 nucleotides are TGTGCCAGCAGCCCGGGACTAGCGCCTTACAATGAGCAGTTCTTC.

The chain joins TRBV11-3 to TRBJ2-1; 7 nucleotides align to TRBD1. The trim removed 4 bases at V and 7 bases at J, leaving 10 bases unmatched. This CDR3 contains 15 residues. Germline V gene data show CDR1 as SGHNT and CDR2 as YENEEA. The CDR3 reads CASSSRGRGKNEQFF. In DNA, the CDR3 is TGTGCCAGCAGCTCCCGTGGCAGGGGGAAGAATGAGCAGTTCTTC.